Listed here are 17 T cell receptor beta chains from one sample, sequenced in a study of blood T cell repertoires in COVID-19. Assay used: immunoSEQ multiplex PCR; TCRdb lists only in-frame clones, some missing. The sample contains over 15,000 clones, about 80% of which appear only once. Sequenced material: peripheral blood. The receptors shown here come from a man in his sixties or seventies with active or convalescent COVID-19.

V is TRBV9 and J is TRBJ1-2, with D possibly being TRBD1 (5 bases). The CDR3 is 15 residues long. Germline lookup yields CDR1 SGDLS and CDR2 YYNGEE. V gave up 9 bases and J gave up 8 bases, with 26 bases separating them. The CDR3 region is CATSPGHRVYGGYTF. The CDR3 DNA follows: TGTGCCACAAGCCCAGGACATCGCGTCTACGGGGGCTACACCTTC.

The rearrangement links TRBV5-1 to TRBJ2-1; a weak D match, TRBD1 (5 bases). The V end was cut by 0 bases, the J end by 8 bases, with 12 bases between. CDR1 and CDR2 (germline): SGHRS, YFSETQ. CDR3 length equals 14 residues. In DNA, the CDR3 is TGCGCCAGCAGCTTGGAGGCAGGGCGAGATGAGCAGTTCTTC. Residues: CASSLEAGRDEQFF.

V usage is TRBV9 and J usage is TRBJ2-5; TRBD2 matches 11 bases. CDR3 length: 16 residues. Germline values: CDR1 SGDLS, CDR2 YYNGEE. V was clipped by 0 bases and J by 3 bases; unmatched bases: 4. The CDR3 reads CASSVGSGRAEETQYF. CDR3 sequence (DNA): TGTGCCAGCAGCGTAGGTAGCGGGAGGGCCGAAGAGACCCAGTACTTC. Combining the CDR3 with reference TRBV9 and TRBJ2-5 gives the whole variable domain DSGVTQTPKHLITATGQRVTLRCSPRSGDLSVYWYQQSLDQGLQFLIQYYNGEERAKGNILERFSAQQFPDLHSELNLSSLELGDSALYFCASSVGSGRAEETQYFGPGTRLLVL.

The chain couples TRBV4-1 to TRBJ2-5; 13 bases are shared with TRBD2. V was pared by 5 bases and J by 7 bases, with 13 bases of the junction left unmatched. This CDR3 region has 17 residues. Germline values: CDR1 MGHRA, CDR2 YSYEKL. The CDR3 coding sequence is TGCGCCAGCAGCTCTATACCCGGGACTAGCGGGAATTGGACCCAGTACTTC. This translates into CASSSIPGTSGNWTQYF.

The chain has TRBV12-5 and TRBJ2-7, with D tentatively TRBD2 (6 bases). CDR3 length: 13 residues. CDR1 and CDR2 from the germline V gene are LGHNT and FRNRAP. Trimming cost V 3 bases and J 6 bases, with 12 bases left between them. CDR3 sequence: CASGLGQGGEQYF. The DNA for the CDR3 is TGTGCTAGTGGTTTAGGGCAGGGAGGCGAGCAGTACTTC.

V gene TRBV7-6 combines with J gene TRBJ2-3; 10 bases match TRBD1. The CDR3 sequence is 14 residues long. Germline trimming cut 3 bases from V and 6 bases from J; bases unmatched to any gene: 3. CDR1 is SGHVS and CDR2 is FNYEAQ in the germline V gene. Written as DNA, the CDR3 is TGTGCCAGCAGCTTCTCGGGACAGGGGGATACGCAGTATTTT. Translated, it gives CASSFSGQGDTQYF.

This rearrangement joins TRBV10-1 to TRBJ2-7; TRBD1 aligns across 9 bases. Germline V gene sequence: CDR1 WNHNN, CDR2 SYGVQD (reference sequence). V trimming: 5 bases; J trimming: 3 bases; junction bases outside the gene matches: 5. CDR3 length: 14 amino acids. The CDR3 DNA reads as TGCGCCAGCAGTACCTGGGACAGGGACTACGAGCAGTACTTC. It is translated as CASSTWDRDYEQYF.

The chain employs TRBV5-1 and TRBJ2-6, with no clear D. CDR3 length: 17 residues. Trimming cost V 0 bases and J 0 bases, with 10 bases left between them. The germline V gene encodes CDR1 SGHRS and CDR2 YFSETQ. The CDR3 protein is CASSLGSPDSGANVLTF. The CDR3 DNA reads TGCGCCAGCAGCTTGGGGAGCCCCGACTCTGGGGCCAACGTCCTGACTTTC. Variable domain in full (rest from reference TRBV5-1 and TRBJ2-6): KAGVTQTPRYLIKTRGQQVTLSCSPISGHRSVSWYQQTPGQGLQFLFEYFSETQRNKGNFPGRFSGRQFSNSRSEMNVSTLELGDSALYLCASSLGSPDSGANVLTFGAGSRLTVL.

This sequence joins TRBV6-4 and TRBJ2-3; TRBD2 agrees at 10 bases. Per the germline V gene, CDR1 is MRHNA and CDR2 is SNTAGT. This CDR3 has 15 residues. V was clipped by 3 bases and J by 4 bases; unmatched bases: 4. In DNA, the CDR3 is TGTGCCAGCAGTGAAAGCGGGGGGGCCGCAGATACGCAGTATTTT. Protein: CASSESGGAADTQYF.

This clone was observed once. V is TRBV25-1 and J is TRBJ1-6; the match to TRBD1 covers 7 bases. CDR3 length equals 15 residues. V gave up 5 bases and J gave up 4 bases; unmatched junction bases: 5. Germline-derived CDR1 and CDR2 are MGHDK and SYGVNS. The CDR3 loop is CASSRTGGYNSPLHF. DNA for the CDR3: TGTGCCAGCAGTCGGACAGGAGGATATAATTCACCCCTCCACTTT.

The chain uses TRBV28 and TRBJ2-1, with 7 bases fitting TRBD1. With 5 bases clipped from V and 6 bases from J, the junction kept 19 bases outside the gene matches. The CDR3 covers 18 residues. From germline, CDR1 is MDHEN and CDR2 SYDVKM. The CDR3 spells CASSIYEGGRGRSNEQFF. As DNA, the CDR3 is TGTGCCAGCAGTATTTATGAAGGGGGCAGGGGTAGATCCAATGAGCAGTTCTTC.

The gene calls are TRBV5-1 and TRBJ2-1, with 8 positions matching TRBD2. Germline V gene sequence: CDR1 SGHRS, CDR2 YFSETQ. V trimming: 7 bases; J trimming: 4 bases; junction bases outside the gene matches: 10. The CDR3 length is 15 residues. CDR3: CASAPTSGPYNEQFF. CDR3 bases: TGCGCCAGCGCTCCAACTAGCGGCCCTTACAATGAGCAGTTCTTC.

The CDR3 bases are TGTGCCAGCAGTTACTCACGGGATAATTCACCCCTCCACTTT. Amino acid sequence: CASSYSRDNSPLHF. The V and J genes are TRBV6-5 and TRBJ1-6, with D uncertain. The V and J ends lost 0 bases and 5 bases respectively, with 5 bases between them. This CDR3 contains 14 residues. Per the germline V gene, CDR1 is MNHEY and CDR2 is SVGAGI.

Only one count was recorded for this clone. The chain recombines TRBV2 with TRBJ2-7; D possibly corresponds to TRBD1 (5 bases). Per the germline V gene, CDR1 is SNHLY and CDR2 is FYNNEI. This CDR3 spans 14 amino acids. Trimming took 8 bases from V and 4 from J, leaving 18 bases between them. The CDR3 DNA reads TGTGCCAGCTCCCAAAGGGGATTTAGGTACGAGCAGTACTTC. It yields the protein CASSQRGFRYEQYF.

The V call is TRBV4-1, the J call TRBJ2-5; TRBD2 aligns across 11 bases. Per germline, CDR1 MGHRA and CDR2 YSYEKL. V lost 0 bases to trimming and J lost 4 bases; unmatched junction nucleotides: 7. This CDR3 has 17 residues. CDR3 DNA: TGCGCCAGCAGCCAAGATCGTAGCGGGGGGGCCCCAGAGACCCAGTACTTC. It codes for CASSQDRSGGAPETQYF.

This clone appeared a few times. The CDR3 region has the DNA TGTGCCAGCATTTCGGGTAGCTCGGGGCCCCAGCATTTT. This sequence encodes CASISGSSGPQHF. The rearrangement joins TRBV28 to TRBJ1-5; the D is unclear. The V gene lost 7 bases and the J gene lost 9 bases, with 16 bases spanning the gap. The CDR3 covers 13 residues. Germline V gene sequence: CDR1 MDHEN, CDR2 SYDVKM.

By its share, this clone is medium-sized. The chain recombines TRBV4-2 with TRBJ2-2; 11 nucleotides agree with TRBD2. The germline CDR1 and CDR2 sequences are LGHNA and YNFKEQ. The CDR3 has 19 residues. The J segment lost 1 base and the V segment lost 4 bases, leaving 11 bases of the junction unmatched. The CDR3 bases are TGTGCCAGCAGCCTGTCAGAGGCTAGCGGGAGGCTGAACACCGGGGAGCTGTTTTTT. Its protein product is CASSLSEASGRLNTGELFF.